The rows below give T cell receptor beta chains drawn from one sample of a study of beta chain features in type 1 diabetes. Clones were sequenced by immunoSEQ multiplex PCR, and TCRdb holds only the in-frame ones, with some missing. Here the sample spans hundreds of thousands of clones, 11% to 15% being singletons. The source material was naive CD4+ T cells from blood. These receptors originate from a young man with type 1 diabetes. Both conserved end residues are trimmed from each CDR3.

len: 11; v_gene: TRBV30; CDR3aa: AWSRLPDQPQH
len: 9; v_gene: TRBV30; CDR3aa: AWMTIGELF
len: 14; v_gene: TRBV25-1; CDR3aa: ASSQGTGLGTGELF
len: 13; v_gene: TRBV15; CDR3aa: ATSRDLRTGDEAF
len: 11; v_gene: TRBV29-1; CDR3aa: SVDKAQANEQF
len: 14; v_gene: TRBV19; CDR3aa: ASSGTGPPKDEKLF
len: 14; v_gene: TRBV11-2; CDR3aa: ASRVSGGDGPGEQF
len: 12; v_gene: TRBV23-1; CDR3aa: ASRPRRDGIEAF
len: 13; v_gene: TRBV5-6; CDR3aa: ASSLAGSGANVLT
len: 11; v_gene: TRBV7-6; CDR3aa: ASSLGLLDTQY
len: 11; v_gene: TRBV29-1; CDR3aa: SVSRDITYEQY
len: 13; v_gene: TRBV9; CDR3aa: ASSPRPEPPYEQY
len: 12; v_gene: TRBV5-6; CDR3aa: ASSSDWYGSPLH
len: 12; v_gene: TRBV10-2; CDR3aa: ASGKLTGVNEQF
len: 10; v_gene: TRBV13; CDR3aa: ASSSNEDTQY
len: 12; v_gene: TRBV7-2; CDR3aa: ASNLIAGTDTQY
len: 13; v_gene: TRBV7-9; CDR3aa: ASSLAATAYNEQF
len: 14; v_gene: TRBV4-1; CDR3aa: ASSQDFGQGKNIQY
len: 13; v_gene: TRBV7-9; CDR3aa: ASSLGQVLGQGYT
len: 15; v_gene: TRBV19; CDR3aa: AIGSHGTADSNQPQH
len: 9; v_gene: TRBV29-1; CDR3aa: SVDRADTQY
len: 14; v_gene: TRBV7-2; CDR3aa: ASSLGGAYRNQPQH
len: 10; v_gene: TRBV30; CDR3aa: AWGKRAAEAF
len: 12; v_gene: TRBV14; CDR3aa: ASSQAVYTYEQY
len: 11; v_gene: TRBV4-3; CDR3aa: ASSHPSSDTQY
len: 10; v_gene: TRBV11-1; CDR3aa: ASSPLVDEQF
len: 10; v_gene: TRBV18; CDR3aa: ASSPRSSEQY
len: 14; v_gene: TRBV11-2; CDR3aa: ASSSSTGTGEETQY
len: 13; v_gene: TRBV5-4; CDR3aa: ASSPRTGSTDTQY
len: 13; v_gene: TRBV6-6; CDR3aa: ASSALRGGDYGYT
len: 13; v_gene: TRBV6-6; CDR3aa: ASSRPRGSNQPQH
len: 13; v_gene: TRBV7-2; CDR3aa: ASSLAGRGQSPLH
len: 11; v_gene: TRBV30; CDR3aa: AWSASVGQEAF
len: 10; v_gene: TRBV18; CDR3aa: ASSSLEAEAF
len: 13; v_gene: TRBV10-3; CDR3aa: AISPGQGANYGYT
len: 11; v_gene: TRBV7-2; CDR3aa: ASSLDSYNEQF
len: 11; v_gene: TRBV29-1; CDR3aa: STEGQGGNEQF
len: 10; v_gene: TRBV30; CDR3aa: AWSRVGTEAF
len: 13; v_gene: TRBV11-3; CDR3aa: ASSPTGLFGTEAF
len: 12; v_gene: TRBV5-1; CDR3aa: ASSLVPGRDGYT
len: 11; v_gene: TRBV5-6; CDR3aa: ASSLTGLETQY
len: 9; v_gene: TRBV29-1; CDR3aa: SVGLNTEAF
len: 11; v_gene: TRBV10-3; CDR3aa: AISEGTHYEQY
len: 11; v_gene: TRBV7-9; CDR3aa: ASSSQGSREQY
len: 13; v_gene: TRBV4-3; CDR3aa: ASSQSGTGVEKLF